This TCR beta chain is drawn from a study of CD8+CD57+ T cells in acquired aplastic anemia. This clonotype was seen only a few times. Genomic DNA, serving as template, underwent TCR beta VDJ and CDR3 profiling. Using its own MiXCR run on the reads, TCRdb lists one record per CDR3 protein. Among around 170,000 distinct CDR3 sequences listed, nearly 50% were seen once. Looked up from germline, CDR1 is LNHDA and CDR2 is SQIVND (reference sequence). CDR3 size: 14 residues. Trimming took 3 bases from V and 1 from J, leaving 9 bases between them. All patients picked for sequencing had shown, by flow cytometry, an expansion of CD8+CD57+ cells. All patients were therapy-naive when blood was sampled.

The TCR comes from a human donor with aplastic anemia. The chain is built from TRBV19 and TRBJ1-1; D ambiguous. Sequenced: sorted CD4+, CD8+, or CD8+CD57+ T cells (not recorded which) from PBMCs. CDR3 loop: CASSMVGENTEAFF. The CDR3 nucleotides are TGTGCCAGTAGTATGGTAGGCGAGAACACTGAAGCTTTCTTT. The whole variable domain, filled in from reference TRBV19 and TRBJ1-1, reads DGGITQSPKYLFRKEGQNVTLSCEQNLNHDAMYWYRQDPGQGLRLIYYSQIVNDFQKGDIAEGYSVSREKKESFPLTVTSAQKNPTAFYLCASSMVGENTEAFFGQGTRLTVV.